This T cell receptor beta chain was documented in a study of vaccination and CD4 T cells after COVID-19 (dated by TCRdb to between 2022 and 2023). Notes on the research overall: Convalescent patients had a positive SARS-CoV-2 result on nasal swab PCR, and of these patients, some 10 had mild disease and one had severe disease. The convalescent cohort comprised six males and four females, including two Hispanic individuals, seven Caucasians, two Asians and one multiracial person. Participants received two doses of either the Pfizer-BioNTech BNT162b2 vaccine (n=8) or the Moderna mRNA-1273 vaccine (n=2). Post-COVID blood samples from convalescent patients were collected a median of around 100 days after diagnosis, with a range of roughly 30 to 161 days. The time from the second vaccine dose to post-vaccine blood sampling had a median of roughly 77 days and ranged from about 12 to 241 days. For stimulating the cultures, overlapping spike peptide pools were used, derived from SARS-CoV-2 as well as from the common cold coronaviruses HCoV-NL63, HCoV-OC43 and HCoV-229E. As controls, cultures received a CEFX viral epitope pool (the positive control), an HIV-1 Nef peptide pool (the negative control), or no peptide at all. In 10 COVID-19 convalescent patients and a few infection-naive healthy vaccine recipients, researchers compared the spike-specific CD4+ TCR repertoire from before mRNA vaccination with the repertoire from after.

Concerning this clonotype itself: Its antigen is unknown. No qualities accompany the bases; no much larger clone lies one base away.

This specimen's treatment or condition label, interpreted: approximately nine-day PBMC culture with coronavirus spike peptide pools or control peptides (ViraFEST assay). To expand antigen-specific T cells with peptide pools and then pick out the expanded clonotypes through TCR sequencing, the study relied on the ViraFEST assay. The convalescent patients' positive SARS-CoV-2 PCR tests fell between March and December 2020, which was before the Alpha, Beta and Delta variants emerged in the United States. PBMCs were cultured at about 2 million per well in IMDM supplemented with approximately 4.7% human AB serum and roughly 10 IU/ml IL-2, with around 10 ug/ml peptide pools added. On days 3 and 7, half of the culture medium was replaced with fresh IL-2-containing medium. Once the cells had been in culture for ten to eleven days, the EasySep CD4+ T cell isolation kit was used to isolate CD4+ T cells by negative selection. Ficoll-Paque Plus gradient centrifugation was used to isolate PBMCs from whole blood, and the isolated PBMCs were then either used fresh or cryopreserved at -140C. Triplicate wells were generally used for each culture condition.

Library preparation was by PCR. At the Johns Hopkins FTIC core, DNA from the cultured CD4+ T cells underwent TCR sequencing with the Oncomine TCR Beta short-read assay. Genomic DNA was extracted from the cultured CD4+ T cells with the QIAamp micro DNA kit. Oncomine TCR Beta libraries made from cultured CD4+ T cells were pooled using unique dual indexes and sequenced on an Illumina iSeq 100. The authors' pipeline ran thus. Non-productive sequences were removed, and CDR3s not starting with C, not ending with F or W, or shorter than 7 amino acids were discarded. The MANAFEST web application was used to identify antigen-specific clonotypes by comparing peptide-stimulated wells against reference wells and other culture wells. To be called positive, a clone needed an FDR below 0.05, an odds ratio above 5, and a productive frequency above 0.1% in at least two of three replicate wells. Clonotypes that were significantly expanded in both SARS-CoV-2 spike wells and at least one common cold coronavirus spike condition were defined as cross-reactive. Similarity between CDR3 sequences was evaluated in R version 3.6.1 using Levenshtein distances (stringdist) and unrooted phylogenetic trees (ape). TCRdb applied fastp at Q25 and MiXCR to the public reads, then kept only in-frame beta chains. Rows matching on CDR3 protein sequence are summarized as one entry with the most common DNA and genes. The V and J calls were determined by TCRdb, not by the authors. The sample data list 12,000 to 15,000 distinct CDR3 sequences, and around half of these were observed just once. The top ten clones comprise 10% of the sample.

Study-level results and caveats: In convalescent patients, nearly all vaccine-specific clones (304 of 307) were found to be mono-reactive for SARS-CoV-2 spike rather than cross-reactive with common cold coronaviruses. In convalescent patients, a median 86.3% of post-vaccine SARS-CoV-2-reactive clones were detected only after vaccination, and vaccine-specific priming was suggested by this finding. The median count of SARS-CoV-2-reactive clonotypes went up from 21 after infection to 30 to 40 after vaccination, although the change was not significant. The number of convalescent patients in the study was relatively small, and the study did not examine early timepoints following natural infection.

The clonotype comes from a human donor who had recovered from COVID-19. The input for sequencing was CD4+ T cells from blood, cultured in vitro, taken before SARS-CoV-2 vaccination.

The CDR3 is CASSKVSRRCSYNEQFF. The sequence in DNA is TGTGCCAGCAGCAAAGTATCCAGGAGATGCTCCTACAATGAGCAGTTCTTC. The rearrangement joined TRBV21-1 to TRBJ2-1. TRBV21-1 is marked as a pseudogene. Spanning cysteine to phenylalanine, the CDR3 consists of 17 amino acids. Solely the CDR3 DNA is kept, with 51 bases framed from the first base.